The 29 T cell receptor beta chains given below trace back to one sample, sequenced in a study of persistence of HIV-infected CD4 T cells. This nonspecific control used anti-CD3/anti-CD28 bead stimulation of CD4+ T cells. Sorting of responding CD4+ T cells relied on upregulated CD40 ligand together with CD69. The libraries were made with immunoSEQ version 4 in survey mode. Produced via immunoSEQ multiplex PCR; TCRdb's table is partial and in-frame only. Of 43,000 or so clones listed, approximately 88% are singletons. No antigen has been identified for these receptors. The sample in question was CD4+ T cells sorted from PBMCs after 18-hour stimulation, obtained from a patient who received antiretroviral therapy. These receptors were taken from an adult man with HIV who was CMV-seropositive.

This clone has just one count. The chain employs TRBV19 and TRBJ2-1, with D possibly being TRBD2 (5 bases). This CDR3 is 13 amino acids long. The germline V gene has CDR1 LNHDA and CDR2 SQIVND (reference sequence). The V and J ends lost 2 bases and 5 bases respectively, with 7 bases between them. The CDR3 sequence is CASSIIGDNEQFF. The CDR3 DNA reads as TGTGCCAGTAGTATAATCGGGGACAATGAGCAGTTCTTC.

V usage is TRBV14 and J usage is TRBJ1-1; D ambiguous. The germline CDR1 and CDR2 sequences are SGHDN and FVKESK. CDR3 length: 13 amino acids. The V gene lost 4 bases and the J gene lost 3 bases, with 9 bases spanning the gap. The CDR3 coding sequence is TGTGCCAGCAGCCCCTCCGGGTACACTGAAGCTTTCTTT. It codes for CASSPSGYTEAFF.

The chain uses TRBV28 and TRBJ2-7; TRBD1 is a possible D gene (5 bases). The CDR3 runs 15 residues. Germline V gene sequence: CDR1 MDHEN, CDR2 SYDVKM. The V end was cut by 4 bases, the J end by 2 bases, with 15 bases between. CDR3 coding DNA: TGTGCCAGCAGTTCCGCACCCCCGACAGCCTACGAGCAGTACTTC. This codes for CASSSAPPTAYEQYF.

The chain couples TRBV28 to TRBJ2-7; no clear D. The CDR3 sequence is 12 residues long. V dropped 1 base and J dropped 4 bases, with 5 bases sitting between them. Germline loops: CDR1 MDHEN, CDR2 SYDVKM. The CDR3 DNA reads TGTGCCAGCAGTTTATTCCGGTACGAGCAGTACTTC. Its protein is CASSLFRYEQYF.

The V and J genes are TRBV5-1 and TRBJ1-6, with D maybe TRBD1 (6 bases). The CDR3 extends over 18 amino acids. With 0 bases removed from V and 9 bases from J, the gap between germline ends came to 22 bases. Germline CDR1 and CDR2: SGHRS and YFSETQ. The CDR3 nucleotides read TGCGCCAGCAGCTTGGCACAGGGAACCAGAACAAACTCTTCACCCCTCCACTTT. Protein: CASSLAQGTRTNSSPLHF.

The CDR3 sequence is CASSYRADLGYGYTF. As DNA, the CDR3 is TGTGCCAGCAGTTACCGGGCGGACTTAGGGTATGGCTACACCTTC. The chain carries TRBV27 and TRBJ1-2; D is ambiguous. Per germline, CDR1 MNHEY and CDR2 SMNVEV (reference sequence). This CDR3 spans 15 amino acids. V was trimmed by 4 bases and J by 5 bases, leaving 17 bases between them.

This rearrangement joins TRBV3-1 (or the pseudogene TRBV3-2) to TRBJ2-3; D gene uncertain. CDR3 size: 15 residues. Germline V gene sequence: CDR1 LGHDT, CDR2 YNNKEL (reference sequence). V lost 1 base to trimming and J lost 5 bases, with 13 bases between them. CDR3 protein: CASSQASSRGDTQYF. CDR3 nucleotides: TGTGCCAGCAGCCAAGCGTCCAGCCGAGGAGATACGCAGTATTTT.

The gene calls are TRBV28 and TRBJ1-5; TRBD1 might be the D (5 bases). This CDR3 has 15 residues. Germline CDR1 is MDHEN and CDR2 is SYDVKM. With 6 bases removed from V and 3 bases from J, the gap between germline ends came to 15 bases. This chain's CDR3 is CASRNARGSNQPQHF. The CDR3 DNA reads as TGTGCCAGCAGAAATGCCCGGGGGTCCAATCAGCCCCAGCATTTT.

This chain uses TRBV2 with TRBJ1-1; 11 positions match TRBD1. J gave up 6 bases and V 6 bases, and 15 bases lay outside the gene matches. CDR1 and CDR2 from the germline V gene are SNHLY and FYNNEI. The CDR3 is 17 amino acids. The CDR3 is CASRYQTWDRGRAEAFF. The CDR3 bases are TGTGCCAGCAGATATCAAACCTGGGACAGGGGGAGAGCTGAAGCTTTCTTT.

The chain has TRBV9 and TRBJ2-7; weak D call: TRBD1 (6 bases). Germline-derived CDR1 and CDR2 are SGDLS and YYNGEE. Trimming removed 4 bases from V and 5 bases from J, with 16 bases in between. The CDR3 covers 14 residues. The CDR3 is CASSPKQGPNEQYF. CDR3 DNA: TGTGCCAGCAGCCCAAAACAGGGACCGAACGAGCAGTACTTC.

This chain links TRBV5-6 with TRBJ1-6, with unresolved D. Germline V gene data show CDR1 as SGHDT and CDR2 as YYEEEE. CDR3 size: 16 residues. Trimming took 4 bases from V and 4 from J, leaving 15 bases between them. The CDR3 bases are TGTGCCAGCAGCCTAGGGTCGATCGAGTATAATTCACCCCTCCACTTT. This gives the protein CASSLGSIEYNSPLHF.

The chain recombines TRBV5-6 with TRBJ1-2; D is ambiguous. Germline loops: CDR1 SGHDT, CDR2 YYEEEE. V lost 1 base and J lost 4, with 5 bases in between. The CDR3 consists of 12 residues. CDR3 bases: TGTGCCAGCAGCTTGTTTCGCTATGGCTACACCTTC. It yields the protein CASSLFRYGYTF.

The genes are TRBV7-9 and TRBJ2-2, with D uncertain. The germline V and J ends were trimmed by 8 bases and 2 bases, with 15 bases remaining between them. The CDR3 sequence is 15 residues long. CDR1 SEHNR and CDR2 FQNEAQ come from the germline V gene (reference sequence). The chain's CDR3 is CASSLTSINTGELFF. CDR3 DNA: TGTGCCAGCTCCCTGACAAGTATAAACACCGGGGAGCTGTTTTTT.

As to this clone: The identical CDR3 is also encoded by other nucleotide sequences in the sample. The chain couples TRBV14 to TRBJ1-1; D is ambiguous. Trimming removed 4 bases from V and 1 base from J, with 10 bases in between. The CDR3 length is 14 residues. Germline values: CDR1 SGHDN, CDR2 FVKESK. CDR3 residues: CASSLLDGNTEAFF. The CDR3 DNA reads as TGTGCCAGCAGCCTCCTGGACGGGAACACTGAAGCTTTCTTT.

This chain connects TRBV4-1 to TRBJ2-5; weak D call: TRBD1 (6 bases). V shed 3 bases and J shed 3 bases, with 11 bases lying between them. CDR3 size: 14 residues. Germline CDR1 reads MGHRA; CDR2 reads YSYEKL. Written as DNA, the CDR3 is TGCGCCAGCAGCCAGAGGGGGACCGAAGAGACCCAGTACTTC. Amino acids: CASSQRGTEETQYF.

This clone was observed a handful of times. Here the CDR3 DNA reads TGTGCCAGCATCCCGACAGGGATGAACACTGAAGCTTTCTTT. Residues: CASIPTGMNTEAFF. The gene calls are TRBV6-6 and TRBJ1-1; the match to TRBD1 covers 7 bases. Germline CDR1 MNHNY, CDR2 SVGAGI (reference sequence). This CDR3 spans 14 amino acids. The junction had 5 bases not matched to a gene; V was cut back by 7 bases and J by 0 bases.

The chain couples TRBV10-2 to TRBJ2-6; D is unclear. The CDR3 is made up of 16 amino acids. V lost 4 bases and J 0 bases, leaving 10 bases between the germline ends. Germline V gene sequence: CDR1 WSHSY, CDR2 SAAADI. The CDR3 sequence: CASSGPLNSGANVLTF. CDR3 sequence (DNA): TGCGCCAGCAGTGGGCCTCTTAACTCTGGGGCCAACGTCCTGACTTTC.

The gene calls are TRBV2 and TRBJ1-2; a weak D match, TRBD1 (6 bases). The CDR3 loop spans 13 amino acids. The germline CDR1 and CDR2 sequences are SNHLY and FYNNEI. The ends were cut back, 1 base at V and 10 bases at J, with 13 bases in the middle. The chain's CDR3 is CASSEVKDRPYTF. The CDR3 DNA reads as TGTGCCAGCAGTGAAGTGAAGGACAGACCCTACACCTTC.

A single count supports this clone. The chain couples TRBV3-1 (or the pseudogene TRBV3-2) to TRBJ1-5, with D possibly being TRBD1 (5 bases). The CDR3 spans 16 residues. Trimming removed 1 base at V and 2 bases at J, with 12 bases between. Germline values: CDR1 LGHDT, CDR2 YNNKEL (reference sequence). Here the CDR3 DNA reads TGTGCCAGCAGCCAAGCAGGGATGAACGGCAATCAGCCCCAGCATTTT. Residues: CASSQAGMNGNQPQHF.

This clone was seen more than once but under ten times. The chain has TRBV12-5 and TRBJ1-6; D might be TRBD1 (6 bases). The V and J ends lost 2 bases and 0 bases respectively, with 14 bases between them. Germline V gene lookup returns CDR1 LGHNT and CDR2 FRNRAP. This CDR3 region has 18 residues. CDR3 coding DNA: TGTGCTAGTGGTTTGTTTCCAGGGGCGAGCTCCTATAATTCACCCCTCCACTTT. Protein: CASGLFPGASSYNSPLHF.

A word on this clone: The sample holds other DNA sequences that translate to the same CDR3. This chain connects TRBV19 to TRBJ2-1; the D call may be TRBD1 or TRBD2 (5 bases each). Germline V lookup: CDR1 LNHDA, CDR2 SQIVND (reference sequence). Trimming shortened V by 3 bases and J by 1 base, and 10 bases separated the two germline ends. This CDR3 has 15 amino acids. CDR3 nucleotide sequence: TGTGCCAGTAGTATCGGGGCATCTTCCTACAATGAGCAGTTCTTC. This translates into CASSIGASSYNEQFF.

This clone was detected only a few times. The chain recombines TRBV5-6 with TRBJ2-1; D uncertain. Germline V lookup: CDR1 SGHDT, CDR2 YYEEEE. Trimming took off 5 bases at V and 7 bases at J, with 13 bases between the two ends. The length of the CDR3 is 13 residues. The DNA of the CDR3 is TGTGCCAGCAGGCATTCTGGGGTGAATGAGCAGTTCTTC. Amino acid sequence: CASRHSGVNEQFF.

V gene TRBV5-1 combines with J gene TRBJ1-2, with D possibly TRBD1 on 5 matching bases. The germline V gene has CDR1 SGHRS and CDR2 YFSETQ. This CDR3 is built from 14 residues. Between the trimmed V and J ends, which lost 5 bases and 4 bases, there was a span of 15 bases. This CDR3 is CASSGAAVSYGYTF. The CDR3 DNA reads TGCGCCAGCAGTGGGGCTGCAGTGTCCTATGGCTACACCTTC. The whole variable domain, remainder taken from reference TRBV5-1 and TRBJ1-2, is KAGVTQTPRYLIKTRGQQVTLSCSPISGHRSVSWYQQTPGQGLQFLFEYFSETQRNKGNFPGRFSGRQFSNSRSEMNVSTLELGDSALYLCASSGAAVSYGYTFGSGTRLTVV.

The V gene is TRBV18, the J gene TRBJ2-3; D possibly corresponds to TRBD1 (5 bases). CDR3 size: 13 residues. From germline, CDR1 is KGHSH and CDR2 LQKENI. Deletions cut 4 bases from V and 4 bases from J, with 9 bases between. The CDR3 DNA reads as TGTGCCAGCTCACAGGGGATCGCAGATACGCAGTATTTT. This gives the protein CASSQGIADTQYF. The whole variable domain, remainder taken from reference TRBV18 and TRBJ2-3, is NAGVMQNPRHLVRRRGQEARLRCSPMKGHSHVYWYRQLPEEGLKFMVYLQKENIIDESGMPKERFSAEFPKEGPSILRIQQVVRGDSAAYFCASSQGIADTQYFGPGTRLTVL.

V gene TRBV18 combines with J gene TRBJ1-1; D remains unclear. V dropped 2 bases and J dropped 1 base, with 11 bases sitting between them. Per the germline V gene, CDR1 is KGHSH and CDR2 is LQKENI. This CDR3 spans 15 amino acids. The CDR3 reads CASSPNPAGNTEAFF. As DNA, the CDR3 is TGTGCCAGCTCACCAAATCCGGCGGGGAACACTGAAGCTTTCTTT.

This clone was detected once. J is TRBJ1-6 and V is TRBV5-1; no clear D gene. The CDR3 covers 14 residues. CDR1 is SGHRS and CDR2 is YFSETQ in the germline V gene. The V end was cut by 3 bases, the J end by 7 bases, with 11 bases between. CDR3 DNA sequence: TGCGCCAGCAGCTCCTCCGGTCAGAATTCACCCCTCCACTTT. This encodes CASSSSGQNSPLHF.

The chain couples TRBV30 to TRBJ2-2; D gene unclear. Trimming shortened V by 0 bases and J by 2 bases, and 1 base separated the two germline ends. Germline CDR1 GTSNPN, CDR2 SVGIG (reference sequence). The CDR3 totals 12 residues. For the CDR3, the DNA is TGTGCCTGGAGTGTAAACACCGGGGAGCTGTTTTTT. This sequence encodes CAWSVNTGELFF.

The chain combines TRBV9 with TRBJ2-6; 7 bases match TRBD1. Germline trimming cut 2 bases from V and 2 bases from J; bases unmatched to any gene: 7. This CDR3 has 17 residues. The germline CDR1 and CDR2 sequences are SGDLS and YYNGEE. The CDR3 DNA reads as TGTGCCAGCAGCGTCGGGACAGATTCGACTGGGGCCAACGTCCTGACTTTC. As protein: CASSVGTDSTGANVLTF.

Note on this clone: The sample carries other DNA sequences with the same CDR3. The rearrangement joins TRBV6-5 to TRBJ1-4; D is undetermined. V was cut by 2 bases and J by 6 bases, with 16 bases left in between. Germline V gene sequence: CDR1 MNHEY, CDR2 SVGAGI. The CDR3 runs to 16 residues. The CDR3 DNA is TGTGCCAGCAGTTACCGAGGCCGCCGAACGGATGAAAAACTGTTTTTT. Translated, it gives CASSYRGRRTDEKLFF.